This T cell receptor (beta chain) was sequenced during a study of blood T cell repertoires in COVID-19. TCRdb keeps only in-frame clones here, not all; method: immunoSEQ multiplex PCR. This sample has 95,000 to 120,000 clones, with around 64% found just once. CDR3 length equals 19 residues. Germline CDR1 is SEHNR and CDR2 is FQNEAQ (reference sequence). V lost 5 bases and J lost 1; bases outside the gene matches: 13. The rearrangement uses TRBV7-9 and TRBJ2-2, with 10 nucleotides matching TRBD1. The origin of this receptor is a woman aged 40 to 49 with acute or convalescent COVID-19. The sequenced sample consisted of peripheral blood. Here the CDR3 DNA reads TGTGCCAGCAGCCTGGATTTCGGCCGGGACAGGGGGAACACCGGGGAGCTGTTTTTT. It specifies CASSLDFGRDRGNTGELFF.